Listed below are T cell receptor beta chains from one sample, sequenced in a study of control samples from healthy donors and cancer patients. The data were produced by immunoSEQ multiplex PCR, yet TCRdb's version contains in-frame clones alone and is incomplete. The table shows tens of thousands of clones, with approximately 96% occurring only once. The sequenced sample consisted of blood. These receptors were taken from a woman in her 30s in good health. CDR3s include the opening cysteine and the closing phenylalanine or tryptophan. The order of the fields is V gene, D gene, clone size, J gene, CDR3 DNA, CDR3 protein. The D gene is left open where the match is weak. Clone size appears in some rows only: once, few, many, or a class for an expanded clone.

TRBV7-3,.,.,TRBJ1-6,TGTGCCAGCAGCTTATTGGTGGATTCACCCCTCCACTTT,CASSLLVDSPLHF
TRBV18,.,.,TRBJ1-1,TGTGCCAGCTCACCACTGGCACTTAACAGGATGAACACTGAAGCTTTCTTT,CASSPLALNRMNTEAFF
TRBV28,.,.,TRBJ1-2,TGTGCCAGCAGTTTAGCCGGGAATAGGAGGGACTATGGCTACACCTTC,CASSLAGNRRDYGYTF
TRBV28,TRBD1,.,TRBJ1-4,TGTGCCAGCAGTTCAGCGGACAGGTCTCATGAAAAACTGTTTTTT,CASSSADRSHEKLFF
TRBV18,.,once,TRBJ1-2,TGTGCCAGCTCACCATACAGGGAGGGGAGCTATGGCTACACCTTC,CASSPYREGSYGYTF
TRBV30,.,once,TRBJ1-5,TGTGCCTGGAGTCTTCAGGGGCTGAGCAATCAGCCCCAGCATTTT,CAWSLQGLSNQPQHF
TRBV6-6,TRBD1,.,TRBJ1-4,TGTGCCAGCGGACAGGGGAGGGAGTGGACTAATGAAAAACTGTTTTTT,CASGQGREWTNEKLFF
TRBV9,.,.,TRBJ2-1,TGTGCCAGCAGCGCCAACTACAATGAGCAGTTCTTC,CASSANYNEQFF
TRBV5-1,TRBD2,.,TRBJ2-1,TGCGCCAGCAGCTTGACTAGCGGGAAGTACAATGAGCAGTTCTTC,CASSLTSGKYNEQFF
TRBV28,TRBD2,.,TRBJ2-1,TGTGCCAGCAGTTTCGTGGCGGGGGTAATCAATGAGCAGTTCTTC,CASSFVAGVINEQFF
TRBV5-1,TRBD1,.,TRBJ1-2,TGCGCCAGCTCGAATGGGACAGGGTATGGCTACACCTTC,CASSNGTGYGYTF
TRBV21-1,.,.,TRBJ2-7,TGTGCCAGCAGCGCATACAGGGGGCTTCTTAACGAGCAGTACTTC,CASSAYRGLLNEQYF
TRBV5-1,.,.,TRBJ1-1,TGCGCCAGCGGATCCGGGACGCGCGGGAACACTGAAGCTTTCTTT,CASGSGTRGNTEAFF
TRBV18,.,.,TRBJ2-1,TGTGCCAGCTCACCGGAGACCCCACGCTCCTACAATGAGCAGTTCTTC,CASSPETPRSYNEQFF
TRBV19,TRBD2,.,TRBJ2-1,TGTGCCAGTAGTTACCGCGGGGGCAATGAGCAGTTCTTC,CASSYRGGNEQFF
TRBV6-2/TRBV6-3,.,.,TRBJ2-5,TGTGCCAGCAGTTACTCTTTGAAGACCCAGTACTTC,CASSYSLKTQYF
TRBV7-9,.,.,TRBJ1-1,TGTGCCAGCAGCCTTCTCCTTGGCCAAAACACTGAAGCTTTCTTT,CASSLLLGQNTEAFF
TRBV29-1,.,.,TRBJ2-2,TGCAGCACGTCGGGAAGGACGGACACCGGGGAGCTGTTTTTT,CSTSGRTDTGELFF
TRBV6-5,.,.,TRBJ1-5,TGTGCCAGCAGTACAGGGAATCAGCCCCAGCATTTT,CASSTGNQPQHF
TRBV12-3/TRBV12-4,TRBD1,.,TRBJ2-7,TGTGCCAGCAGTCCCACAGGGGGCTACGAGCAGTACTTC,CASSPTGGYEQYF